This TCR beta chain emerged from a study of human T cells and chemical hapten exposure. General study points: Patch test score tracked positively with PT1 expanded TCR counts. The number of TCRs over 1 in 1000 frequency stayed unchanged after DPC.

Time point of the sample: patch test 2, 6 weeks after DPC sensitization. Treatment meaning: therapeutic diphenylcyclopropenone sensitization with weekly scalp DPC. The study extracted total RNA from unfractionated whole blood. The sample holds many counts of this clonotype. What it binds is not known. Individual cDNA molecules in this library carried unique molecular identifiers. Via MiXCR, TCRdb re-called the RACE reads, giving one row per CDR3 protein. The sample lists about 100,000 distinct CDR3 sequences; over 9.5% were seen once. The junction had 24 bases not matched to a gene; V was cut back by 7 bases and J by 3 bases. Looked up from germline, CDR1 is MNHEY and CDR2 is SVGEGT. The CDR3 is 19 residues long.

V usage is TRBV6-2 or TRBV6-3 and J usage is TRBJ2-7; 7 bases agree with TRBD2. This sequence originates from a middle-aged woman with alopecia areata. Some clones in this sample may be carry-over from other donors' samples. Sequencing was performed on whole blood, taken in connection with sensitization to the hapten diphenylcyclopropenone (DPC). The CDR3 protein is CASTARQGSPGGSLYEQYF. The CDR3 DNA follows: TGTGCCAGCACCGCCAGGCAGGGTTCTCCGGGCGGGAGTCTCTACGAGCAGTACTTC.